This is a list of T cell receptor beta chains from one sample in a study of CD4 T cells in relation to SARS-CoV-2 and coronaviruses. For these TCRs, the target antigens are not known. Measured with immunoSEQ multiplex PCR; TCRdb has only the in-frame clones, and not every one. The table lists around 12,000 clones, roughly 88% of them singletons, with under 30% in the top ten. What was sequenced was CD4+ T cells from PBMCs, cultured in vitro. The receptors shown here come from a human donor in good health. CDR3s include the opening cysteine and the closing phenylalanine or tryptophan. The D gene is left open where the match is weak. Clone size is not always given. Where it is, it says once, few, many or a class for expanded clones.

d_call,v_call,clone_size,j_call,cdr3_nt,cdr3_aa
-,TRBV7-2,-,TRBJ2-5,TGTGCCAGCAGCTCGAATAGTGCAGAGACCCAGTACTTC,CASSSNSAETQYF
TRBD1,TRBV29-1,-,TRBJ1-6,TGCAGCGTTTTACTTACCCGGACAGGGATGTCACCCCTCCACTTT,CSVLLTRTGMSPLHF
TRBD2,TRBV7-6,-,TRBJ2-3,TGTGCCAGCAGCCAACCTACAAGGCTAGCGGGAGCAGATACGCAGTATTTT,CASSQPTRLAGADTQYF
-,TRBV10-2,-,TRBJ1-1,TGCGCCAGCAGGGTAGACACTGAAGCTTTCTTT,CASRVDTEAFF
TRBD1,TRBV10-3,-,TRBJ2-2,TGTGCCATCATGGGGACAGGGGGAACCGGGGAGCTGTTTTTT,CAIMGTGGTGELFF
-,TRBV12-3/TRBV12-4,once,TRBJ2-5,TGTGCCAGCAGTTTACTAGCGCAAGAGACCCAGTACTTC,CASSLLAQETQYF
-,TRBV11-2,-,TRBJ2-3,TGTGCCAGCAGCAGCCCGGCTAGCACAGATACGCAGTATTTT,CASSSPASTDTQYF
TRBD2,TRBV30,once,TRBJ2-2,TGTGCCTTCTATAGCGGGAGAGGGACCGGGGAGCTGTTTTTT,CAFYSGRGTGELFF
-,TRBV7-9,few,TRBJ1-2,TGTGCCAGCAGCTTCGCAGGAGTCAACTATGGCTACACCTTC,CASSFAGVNYGYTF
-,TRBV7-2,few,TRBJ1-2,TGTGCCAGCAGCTCATTAGGGACCCAGGGCTATGGCTACACCTTC,CASSSLGTQGYGYTF
TRBD1,TRBV11-2,once,TRBJ1-6,TGTGCCAGCGAAACCGGGACAGGATCTTCACCCCTCCACTTT,CASETGTGSSPLHF
-,TRBV28,-,TRBJ2-7,TGTGCCAGCAGTTTATATGGCAGGGCTGAGCCCTACGAGCAGTACTTC,CASSLYGRAEPYEQYF
-,TRBV9,-,TRBJ1-1,TGTGCCAGCAGCGTAATGGAGAGGAACACTGAAGCTTTCTTT,CASSVMERNTEAFF
-,TRBV6-2/TRBV6-3,-,TRBJ1-5,TGTGCCAGCAGTTACTCGGACAGCAATAGCAATCAGCCCCAGCATTTT,CASSYSDSNSNQPQHF
-,TRBV19,few,TRBJ1-6,TGTGCCAGTAGTAAACAGGATTCACCCCTCCACTTT,CASSKQDSPLHF
TRBD2,TRBV11-2,-,TRBJ2-2,TGTGCCAGCACCGCGGGACTAGCGTCCACCGGGGAGCTGTTTTTT,CASTAGLASTGELFF
-,TRBV18,once,TRBJ2-1,TGTGCCAGCTCACCACCGAATGCCTTTTCCAATGAGCAGTTCTTC,CASSPPNAFSNEQFF
-,TRBV7-9,-,TRBJ2-1,TGTGCCAGCAGCCCACCGGGACCATTATACAATGAGCAGTTCTTC,CASSPPGPLYNEQFF
-,TRBV4-3,-,TRBJ1-4,TGCGCCAGCAGCCAAGAAGGGCTGGGATATGAAAAACTGTTTTTT,CASSQEGLGYEKLFF
-,TRBV9,-,TRBJ1-2,TGTGCCAGCAGCGCCTGGGACCGAACCTATGGCTACACCTTC,CASSAWDRTYGYTF
TRBD2,TRBV19,-,TRBJ2-3,TGTGCCAGTAGTATAGCCCGGACTAGCGGGGGGGTTAAGCAGTATTTT,CASSIARTSGGVKQYF
-,TRBV7-2,once,TRBJ1-5,TGTGCCAGCAGCTTAAGGACTAATCAGCCCCAGCATTTT,CASSLRTNQPQHF
-,TRBV4-3,-,TRBJ2-5,TGCGCCAGCAGCCAAGATTGGGGGAGTGAGACCCAGTACTTC,CASSQDWGSETQYF
TRBD1,TRBV10-2,-,TRBJ1-1,TGCGCCAGCAGTGAAACAGACAGGGCTGAAGCTTTCTTT,CASSETDRAEAFF